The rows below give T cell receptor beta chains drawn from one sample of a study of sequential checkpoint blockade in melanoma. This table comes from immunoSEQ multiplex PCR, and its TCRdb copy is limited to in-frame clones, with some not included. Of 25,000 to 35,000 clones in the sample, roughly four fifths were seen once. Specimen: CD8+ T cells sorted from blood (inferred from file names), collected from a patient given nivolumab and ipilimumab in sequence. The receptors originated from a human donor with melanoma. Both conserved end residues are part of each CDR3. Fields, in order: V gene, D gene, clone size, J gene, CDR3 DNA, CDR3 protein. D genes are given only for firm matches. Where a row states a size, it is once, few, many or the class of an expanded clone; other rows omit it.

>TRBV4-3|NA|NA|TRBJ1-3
TGCGCCAGCAGCCGAGGAGACTCTGGAAACACCATATATTTT
CASSRGDSGNTIYF
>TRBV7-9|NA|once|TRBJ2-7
TGTGCCAGCAGCTACCCTAGCGACGAGCAGTACTTC
CASSYPSDEQYF
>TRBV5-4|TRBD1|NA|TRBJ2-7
TGTGCCAGCAGCTCCAAGACAGGGGGCTCCGAGCAGTACTTC
CASSSKTGGSEQYF
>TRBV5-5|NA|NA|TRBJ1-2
TGTGCCAGCAGCTCTGGGAGCCTCTATGGCTACACCTTC
CASSSGSLYGYTF
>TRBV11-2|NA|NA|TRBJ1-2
TGTGCCAGCAGCTCAATGGACCTCAACAAGGGGGATTATGGCTACACCTTC
CASSSMDLNKGDYGYTF
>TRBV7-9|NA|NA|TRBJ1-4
TGTGCCAGCAGCCCAGACAGAGCAACTAATGAAAAACTGTTTTTT
CASSPDRATNEKLFF
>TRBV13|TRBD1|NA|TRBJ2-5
TGTGCCAGCAGCGGGCTACGGACAGGGCAGTACTTC
CASSGLRTGQYF
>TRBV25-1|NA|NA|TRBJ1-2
TGTGCCAGCAGTGAAGTTAAAGAGACAGATGGCTACACCTTC
CASSEVKETDGYTF
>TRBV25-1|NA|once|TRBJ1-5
TGTGCCAGCGGGGCGGGGAGCAATCAGCCCCAGCATTTT
CASGAGSNQPQHF
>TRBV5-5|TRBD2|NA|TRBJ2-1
TGTGCCAGCAGATGGGGACTAGCGCTATACAATGAGCAGTTCTTC
CASRWGLALYNEQFF